Shown below are 7 T cell receptor beta chains from a single sample sequenced in a study of human T cells and chemical hapten exposure. Time point of the sample: patch test 1, 2 weeks after DPC sensitization. Treatment noted: therapeutic diphenylcyclopropenone sensitization with weekly scalp DPC. TCRdb itself ran the RACE reads through MiXCR, one entry per CDR3 protein. The sample records about 120,000 distinct CDR3 sequences, approximately 13% being singletons. This material consisted of whole blood, taken in connection with sensitization to the hapten diphenylcyclopropenone (DPC). These receptors all stem from a man aged 18 to 29 with alopecia areata. Some clones in this sample may be carry-over from other donors' samples.

This clonotype was seen a few times. This chain links TRBV2 with TRBJ2-1; unclear D gene. CDR3 size: 13 residues. Trimming cost V 6 bases and J 3 bases, with 9 bases left between them. Per the germline V gene, CDR1 is SNHLY and CDR2 is FYNNEI. The CDR3, as DNA: TGTGCCAGCAGGCTCCCTAGCTACAATGAGCAGTTCTTC. This translates into CASRLPSYNEQFF. The variable domain in full, with the rest retrieved from reference TRBV2 and TRBJ2-1, is EPEVTQTPSHQVTQMGQEVILRCVPISNHLYFYWYRQILGQKVEFLVSFYNNEISEKSEIFDDQFSVERPDGSNFTLKIRSTKLEDSAMYFCASRLPSYNEQFFGPGTRLTVL.

The chain combines TRBV2 with TRBJ1-2; a possible D gene is TRBD1 (5 bases). The CDR3 is 12 amino acids. Germline V gene sequence: CDR1 SNHLY, CDR2 FYNNEI. Trimming took off 7 bases at V and 8 bases at J, with 14 bases between the two ends. CDR3 amino acids: CASTQGLWGYTF. The CDR3 DNA reads as TGTGCCAGCACCCAGGGCTTGTGGGGCTACACCTTC. Variable domain in full (rest from reference TRBV2 and TRBJ1-2): EPEVTQTPSHQVTQMGQEVILRCVPISNHLYFYWYRQILGQKVEFLVSFYNNEISEKSEIFDDQFSVERPDGSNFTLKIRSTKLEDSAMYFCASTQGLWGYTFGSGTRLTVV.

The chain couples TRBV7-2 to TRBJ1-1; tentatively, D is TRBD1 (6 bases). Per germline, CDR1 SGHTA and CDR2 FQGNSA. V lost 8 bases, J lost 4 bases, and 23 bases lay in between. The CDR3 runs 16 residues. The CDR3 loop is CASSRRQAGSGTEAFF. The CDR3, as DNA: TGTGCCAGCTCTAGGCGACAGGCAGGATCTGGCACTGAAGCTTTCTTT.

This chain links TRBV10-2 with TRBJ2-7; 12 bases line up with TRBD1. The CDR3 has 17 residues. Germline V gene lookup returns CDR1 WSHSY and CDR2 SAAADI. V was clipped by 6 bases and J by 5 bases; unmatched bases: 14. This chain's CDR3 is CASRSIGRDRGLNEQYF. In DNA, the CDR3 is TGCGCCAGCAGATCGATAGGAAGGGACAGGGGGCTCAACGAGCAGTACTTC.

This clonotype was observed a handful of times. The chain is built from TRBV29-1 and TRBJ2-3, with 7 bases that match TRBD2. The CDR3 runs 14 residues. Germline-derived CDR1 and CDR2 are SQVTM and ANQGSEA. Losses at the gene ends were 5 bases for V and 3 bases for J; bases not matched to a gene: 8. The CDR3 DNA reads TGCAGCGTTACGACTAGCTCAAGTACAGATACGCAGTATTTT. Translating it yields CSVTTSSSTDTQYF.

The V and J genes are TRBV11-2 and TRBJ2-2; TRBD2 matches 9 bases. Germline V CDR1 and CDR2: SGHAT, FQNNGV. Germline trimming cut 5 bases from V and 2 bases from J; bases unmatched to any gene: 6. The CDR3 spans 16 residues. The CDR3 is CASSKGLALNTGELFF. In DNA, the CDR3 is TGTGCCAGCAGCAAAGGACTAGCGCTCAACACCGGGGAGCTGTTTTTT.

This chain connects TRBV7-2 to TRBJ2-7, with D perhaps assigned TRBD1 or TRBD2 (5 bases each). Trimming removed 0 bases at V and 2 bases at J, with 11 bases between. There are 15 residues in the CDR3. The germline V gene has CDR1 SGHTA and CDR2 FQGNSA. CDR3 loop: CASSLAGTGPYEQYF. Here the CDR3 DNA reads TGTGCCAGCAGCTTAGCAGGGACCGGGCCCTACGAGCAGTACTTC.